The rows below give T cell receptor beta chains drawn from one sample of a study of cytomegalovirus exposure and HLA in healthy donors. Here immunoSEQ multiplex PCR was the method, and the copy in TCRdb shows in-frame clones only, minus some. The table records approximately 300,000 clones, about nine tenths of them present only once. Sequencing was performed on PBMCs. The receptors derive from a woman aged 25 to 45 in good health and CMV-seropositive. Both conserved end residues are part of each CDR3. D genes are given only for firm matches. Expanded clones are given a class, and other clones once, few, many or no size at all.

cdr3_nt: TGTGCCAGTAGGCCTGGTTATTTGACGGCATCCTACGAGCAGTACTTC
cdr3_aa: CASRPGYLTASYEQYF
clone_size: -
v_call: TRBV19
d_call: -
j_call: TRBJ2-7

cdr3_nt: TGTGCCAGCAGCGTAGATCCAGGAGTCCTATCCTACGAGCAGTACTTC
cdr3_aa: CASSVDPGVLSYEQYF
clone_size: -
v_call: TRBV9
d_call: -
j_call: TRBJ2-7

cdr3_nt: TGTGCCAGCAGTTTATTAGGGGGGGGGACAAGCACAGATACGCAGTATTTT
cdr3_aa: CASSLLGGGTSTDTQYF
clone_size: -
v_call: TRBV27
d_call: -
j_call: TRBJ2-3

cdr3_nt: TGTGCCAGCAGCCGAAACAGGCTTAGCACAGATACGCAGTATTTT
cdr3_aa: CASSRNRLSTDTQYF
clone_size: -
v_call: TRBV7-8
d_call: -
j_call: TRBJ2-3

cdr3_nt: TGTGCCAGCACCTTGGGGCCAGCCTACGAGCAGTACTTC
cdr3_aa: CASTLGPAYEQYF
clone_size: -
v_call: TRBV6-1
d_call: -
j_call: TRBJ2-7

cdr3_nt: TGTGCCAGCAGCCCAAGGGGGGCTAACTATGGCTACACCTTC
cdr3_aa: CASSPRGANYGYTF
clone_size: few
v_call: TRBV7-6
d_call: -
j_call: TRBJ1-2

cdr3_nt: TGTGCCAGCGGATCTCCCTTAAGAGGCAGTTACGAGCAGTACTTC
cdr3_aa: CASGSPLRGSYEQYF
clone_size: -
v_call: TRBV27
d_call: -
j_call: TRBJ2-7

cdr3_nt: TGCGCCAGCAGCCTATTAGACAGGGCATCCTACAATGAGCAGTTCTTC
cdr3_aa: CASSLLDRASYNEQFF
clone_size: -
v_call: TRBV5-1
d_call: TRBD1
j_call: TRBJ2-1

cdr3_nt: TGTGCCAGCAGTCACAGGAACACTGAAGCTTTCTTT
cdr3_aa: CASSHRNTEAFF
clone_size: -
v_call: TRBV28
d_call: -
j_call: TRBJ1-1

cdr3_nt: TGTGCCAGCAGCGCAGGGACAGATTATCGAAACACCATATATTTT
cdr3_aa: CASSAGTDYRNTIYF
clone_size: few
v_call: TRBV9
d_call: TRBD1
j_call: TRBJ1-3

cdr3_nt: TGTGCCAGCAGTTTAGGCGTAGCAGATCAAACAGATACGCAGTATTTT
cdr3_aa: CASSLGVADQTDTQYF
clone_size: once
v_call: TRBV28
d_call: -
j_call: TRBJ2-3

cdr3_nt: TGTGCCAGCTCACTGAGGACGGGGAATCAGCCCCAGCATTTT
cdr3_aa: CASSLRTGNQPQHF
clone_size: -
v_call: TRBV18
d_call: -
j_call: TRBJ1-5

cdr3_nt: TGCAGTCCAGGACTCGGGCGAGGCTACACCTTC
cdr3_aa: CSPGLGRGYTF
clone_size: few
v_call: TRBV20-1
d_call: -
j_call: TRBJ1-2

cdr3_nt: TGTGCCAGCAGTGAATGGAGCCAGGGAGGAAACACCATATATTTT
cdr3_aa: CASSEWSQGGNTIYF
clone_size: -
v_call: TRBV25-1
d_call: -
j_call: TRBJ1-3

cdr3_nt: TGCGCCAGCAGCCAAGATGGGGGGGCCAGACAGCTTAGCAATCAGCCCCAGCATTTT
cdr3_aa: CASSQDGGARQLSNQPQHF
clone_size: -
v_call: TRBV4-1
d_call: -
j_call: TRBJ1-5

cdr3_nt: TGTGCCAGTAGTGATACCTACGAGCAGTACTTC
cdr3_aa: CASSDTYEQYF
clone_size: -
v_call: TRBV19
d_call: -
j_call: TRBJ2-7

cdr3_nt: TGTGCCAGCTTAGCGGGAGGGCCTAATGAGCAGTTCTTC
cdr3_aa: CASLAGGPNEQFF
clone_size: -
v_call: TRBV5-6
d_call: TRBD2
j_call: TRBJ2-1

cdr3_nt: TGTGCCAGCAGCTCGCGGGGTGGGGAGCTGTTTTTT
cdr3_aa: CASSSRGGELFF
clone_size: -
v_call: TRBV7-2
d_call: -
j_call: TRBJ2-2

cdr3_nt: TGCGCCAGCAGCTTGGCCCTAGCGGGAGCCTACAATGAGCAGTTCTTC
cdr3_aa: CASSLALAGAYNEQFF
clone_size: -
v_call: TRBV5-1
d_call: TRBD2
j_call: TRBJ2-1

cdr3_nt: TGTGCCAGCAGTTACTCGCGGACCGGGGAGCTGTTTTTT
cdr3_aa: CASSYSRTGELFF
clone_size: -
v_call: TRBV6-5
d_call: -
j_call: TRBJ2-2

cdr3_nt: TGCGCCAGCAGCTTGGGGGGCTCTGGAAACACCATATATTTT
cdr3_aa: CASSLGGSGNTIYF
clone_size: few
v_call: TRBV5-1
d_call: -
j_call: TRBJ1-3

cdr3_nt: TGCAGCACGCTAGGACAGGGCAACACTGAAGCTTTCTTT
cdr3_aa: CSTLGQGNTEAFF
clone_size: -
v_call: TRBV29-1
d_call: TRBD1
j_call: TRBJ1-1

cdr3_nt: TGCAGTGCCCACCACGTTGAAGCTTTCTTT
cdr3_aa: CSAHHVEAFF
clone_size: -
v_call: TRBV20-1
d_call: -
j_call: TRBJ1-1

cdr3_nt: TGTGCCAGTAGTACAGGGGGCAATGAGCAGTTCTTC
cdr3_aa: CASSTGGNEQFF
clone_size: -
v_call: TRBV19
d_call: TRBD1
j_call: TRBJ2-1

cdr3_nt: TGTGCCAGCAATCACGGACAGCCAAATCAGCCCCAGCATTTT
cdr3_aa: CASNHGQPNQPQHF
clone_size: -
v_call: TRBV6-6
d_call: -
j_call: TRBJ1-5

cdr3_nt: TGTGCCACCAGCAGAGGGGACCCCAATTGGACCCAGTACTTC
cdr3_aa: CATSRGDPNWTQYF
clone_size: -
v_call: TRBV15
d_call: -
j_call: TRBJ2-5

cdr3_nt: TGTGCCAGCAGTTTATCGGGACAGGGAAATGAGCAGTTCTTC
cdr3_aa: CASSLSGQGNEQFF
clone_size: -
v_call: TRBV28
d_call: TRBD1
j_call: TRBJ2-1

cdr3_nt: TGTGCCAGCAGCTTAGGGCCAGCGGGAGGGTTAAATACGCAGTATTTT
cdr3_aa: CASSLGPAGGLNTQYF
clone_size: -
v_call: TRBV7-2
d_call: TRBD2
j_call: TRBJ2-3

cdr3_nt: TGTGCCAGCAGGCGTTCGGGGCAGGGGAACACTGAAGCTTTCTTT
cdr3_aa: CASRRSGQGNTEAFF
clone_size: -
v_call: TRBV5-4
d_call: -
j_call: TRBJ1-1

cdr3_nt: TGTGCCAGCAGCCAAGGTGGGTCCACTGGACTAGCGGGGGGGCCGAAGCAGTTCTTC
cdr3_aa: CASSQGGSTGLAGGPKQFF
clone_size: once
v_call: TRBV4-2
d_call: TRBD2
j_call: TRBJ2-1

cdr3_nt: TGTGCCACCCGGAACCTCGTCCAGAATGAAAAACTGTTTTTT
cdr3_aa: CATRNLVQNEKLFF
clone_size: -
v_call: TRBV6-6
d_call: -
j_call: TRBJ1-4

cdr3_nt: TGTGCCAGTAGTAGTAACCCGGGGACAAGCTACGAGCAGTACTTC
cdr3_aa: CASSSNPGTSYEQYF
clone_size: few
v_call: TRBV19
d_call: -
j_call: TRBJ2-7

cdr3_nt: TGTGCCAGCAGCGAAATGACTAGCGGGAGGGCCTTAGATACGCAGTATTTT
cdr3_aa: CASSEMTSGRALDTQYF
clone_size: -
v_call: TRBV27
d_call: TRBD2
j_call: TRBJ2-3

cdr3_nt: TGTGCCAGCAGCACGAAGACAGCGAGCTCCTACGAGCAGTACTTC
cdr3_aa: CASSTKTASSYEQYF
clone_size: -
v_call: TRBV7-6
d_call: -
j_call: TRBJ2-7

cdr3_nt: TGTGCCTCCAGGTCCCTATTGAACACTGAAGCTTTCTTT
cdr3_aa: CASRSLLNTEAFF
clone_size: -
v_call: TRBV30
d_call: -
j_call: TRBJ1-1

cdr3_nt: TGTGCCAGCAGTTTACGGGGGACGTTGTTCCAAGAGACCCAGTACTTC
cdr3_aa: CASSLRGTLFQETQYF
clone_size: once
v_call: TRBV27
d_call: -
j_call: TRBJ2-5

cdr3_nt: TGTGCCAGCAGCTTAGCAATAGGTAGCTCCTACGAGCAGTACTTC
cdr3_aa: CASSLAIGSSYEQYF
clone_size: few
v_call: TRBV7-6
d_call: -
j_call: TRBJ2-7

cdr3_nt: TGCGCCAGCAGCTTTAAAACGAACACTGAAGCTTTCTTT
cdr3_aa: CASSFKTNTEAFF
clone_size: -
v_call: TRBV5-1
d_call: -
j_call: TRBJ1-1

cdr3_nt: TGTGCCAGCAGTTTTACACTAGCGGGAGAGGAGCAGTACTTC
cdr3_aa: CASSFTLAGEEQYF
clone_size: -
v_call: TRBV28
d_call: TRBD2
j_call: TRBJ2-7

cdr3_nt: TGTGCCAGCAGCTTAGGTTTGGAGGGTTCGAGAGGCTACACCTTC
cdr3_aa: CASSLGLEGSRGYTF
clone_size: -
v_call: TRBV11-2
d_call: -
j_call: TRBJ1-2